The source of this TCR beta chain is a study of cytomegalovirus exposure and HLA in healthy donors. Germline V gene data show CDR1 as SEHNR and CDR2 as FQNEAQ (reference sequence). The J segment lost 2 bases and the V segment lost 9 bases, leaving 3 bases of the junction unmatched. The CDR3 totals 13 residues. The PCR employed 60 Vbeta primers together with 13 Jbeta primers. Profiling relied on immunoSEQ multiplex PCR, and the TCRdb table lists in-frame clones only, not all of them. This sample has about 140,000 clones, with 65% to 80% found just once. The receptor was isolated from a male donor in good health and CMV-seronegative. The sequencing input was PBMCs. The J gene is TRBJ2-2, the V gene TRBV7-9; TRBD1 matches at 7 bases. The DNA of the CDR3 is TGTGCCAGGACAGGGATAAACACCGGGGAGCTGTTTTTT. Translation: CARTGINTGELFF.